This is a list of T cell receptor beta chains from one sample in a study of T cells in Graves' hyperthyroidism and ophthalmopathy. TCRdb processed the multiplex PCR reads anew with MiXCR; each CDR3 protein has one entry. Counted here are about 360,000 distinct CDR3 sequences, about 15% occurring once; the ten biggest clones make up roughly 25%. Sequenced: blood. These receptor sequences come from a woman aged 18-30 years with Graves' hyperthyroidism that later progressed to Graves' ophthalmopathy. Both conserved end residues are trimmed from each CDR3. The order of the fields is CDR3 protein, J gene, V gene.

ASMEGQGAYNEQF | TRBJ2-1 | TRBV6-1
ASSFGQYEQY | TRBJ2-7 | TRBV28
ASSPGTGGGELF | TRBJ2-2 | TRBV9
ATSREDRSQETQY | TRBJ2-5 | TRBV15
ACQLAESTDTQY | TRBJ2-3 | TRBV28
SATTSAVSGVETQY | TRBJ2-5 | TRBV20-1
ASSFVVEGEQY | TRBJ2-7 | TRBV6-1
SVEDPRSYEQY | TRBJ2-7 | TRBV29-1
ASSPVNLQSSYNEQF | TRBJ2-1 | TRBV3-1
ASSSSGRPYNEQF | TRBJ2-1 | TRBV27
ASSGQAWNEQF | TRBJ2-1 | TRBV7-6
ASSLLGTGVYEQY | TRBJ2-7 | TRBV7-8
AVGRDSRNYGYT | TRBJ1-2 | TRBV27
ASRLNPGSQGVMDSDIQY | TRBJ2-4 | TRBV28
ASSSDRVLNYGYT | TRBJ1-2 | TRBV28
ASPASLSSGFYNEQF | TRBJ2-1 | TRBV6-1
ASTLSSSGVYNEQF | TRBJ2-1 | TRBV11-2
ASSWDRESPETQY | TRBJ2-5 | TRBV7-9
ASRDRGRIDTQY | TRBJ2-3 | TRBV12-3/TRBV12-4
ASSLTGTGYNEQF | TRBJ2-1 | TRBV7-3
AWMSQGSSPLH | TRBJ1-6 | TRBV30
ASSNQRGGQETQY | TRBJ2-5 | TRBV2